This T cell receptor (beta chain) was recorded in a study of molecular identifiers for immune sequencing clone quantification. Study-wide background: Within a replicate experiment, RNA obtained from either approximately 20,000 or 98,000 naive CD8 cells was divided into five aliquots, and four of those aliquots were then sequenced. General study findings and limits: For highly expanded clones, sizes could be underestimated when identical TCR molecules share a barcode.

Methods described previously were used for bulk TCR libraries, and listed TCR primers were applied. TCRdb re-called the PCR reads with MiXCR, one entry per CDR3 protein. The sample contains some 320,000 distinct CDR3 sequences, around 21% of which appear only once. Turning to this clonotype: The antigen remains unidentified.

Per germline, CDR1 LGHNA and CDR2 YSLEER. The CDR3 covers 16 residues. Unmatched junction bases numbered 13, after V lost 4 bases and J lost 6 bases. Naive CD8 T cell sorting was performed on the CD8+CD4-CCR7+CD45RA+ phenotype. This TCR was sampled from a human donor in good health. Some libraries in this study had Jurkat cell RNA spiked in. The V gene is TRBV4-3, the J gene TRBJ2-3, with 7 bases fitting TRBD1. Sequencing was performed on naive CD8+ T cells from blood, with Jurkat cell RNA spiked in. Subset in this sample: FACS-sorted CD8+CD4-CCR7+CD45RA+ naive T cells. The CDR3 DNA reads TGCGCCAGCAGCCCTCAGGACAGGTCCAGGGGGGATACGCAGTATTTT. This encodes CASSPQDRSRGDTQYF.